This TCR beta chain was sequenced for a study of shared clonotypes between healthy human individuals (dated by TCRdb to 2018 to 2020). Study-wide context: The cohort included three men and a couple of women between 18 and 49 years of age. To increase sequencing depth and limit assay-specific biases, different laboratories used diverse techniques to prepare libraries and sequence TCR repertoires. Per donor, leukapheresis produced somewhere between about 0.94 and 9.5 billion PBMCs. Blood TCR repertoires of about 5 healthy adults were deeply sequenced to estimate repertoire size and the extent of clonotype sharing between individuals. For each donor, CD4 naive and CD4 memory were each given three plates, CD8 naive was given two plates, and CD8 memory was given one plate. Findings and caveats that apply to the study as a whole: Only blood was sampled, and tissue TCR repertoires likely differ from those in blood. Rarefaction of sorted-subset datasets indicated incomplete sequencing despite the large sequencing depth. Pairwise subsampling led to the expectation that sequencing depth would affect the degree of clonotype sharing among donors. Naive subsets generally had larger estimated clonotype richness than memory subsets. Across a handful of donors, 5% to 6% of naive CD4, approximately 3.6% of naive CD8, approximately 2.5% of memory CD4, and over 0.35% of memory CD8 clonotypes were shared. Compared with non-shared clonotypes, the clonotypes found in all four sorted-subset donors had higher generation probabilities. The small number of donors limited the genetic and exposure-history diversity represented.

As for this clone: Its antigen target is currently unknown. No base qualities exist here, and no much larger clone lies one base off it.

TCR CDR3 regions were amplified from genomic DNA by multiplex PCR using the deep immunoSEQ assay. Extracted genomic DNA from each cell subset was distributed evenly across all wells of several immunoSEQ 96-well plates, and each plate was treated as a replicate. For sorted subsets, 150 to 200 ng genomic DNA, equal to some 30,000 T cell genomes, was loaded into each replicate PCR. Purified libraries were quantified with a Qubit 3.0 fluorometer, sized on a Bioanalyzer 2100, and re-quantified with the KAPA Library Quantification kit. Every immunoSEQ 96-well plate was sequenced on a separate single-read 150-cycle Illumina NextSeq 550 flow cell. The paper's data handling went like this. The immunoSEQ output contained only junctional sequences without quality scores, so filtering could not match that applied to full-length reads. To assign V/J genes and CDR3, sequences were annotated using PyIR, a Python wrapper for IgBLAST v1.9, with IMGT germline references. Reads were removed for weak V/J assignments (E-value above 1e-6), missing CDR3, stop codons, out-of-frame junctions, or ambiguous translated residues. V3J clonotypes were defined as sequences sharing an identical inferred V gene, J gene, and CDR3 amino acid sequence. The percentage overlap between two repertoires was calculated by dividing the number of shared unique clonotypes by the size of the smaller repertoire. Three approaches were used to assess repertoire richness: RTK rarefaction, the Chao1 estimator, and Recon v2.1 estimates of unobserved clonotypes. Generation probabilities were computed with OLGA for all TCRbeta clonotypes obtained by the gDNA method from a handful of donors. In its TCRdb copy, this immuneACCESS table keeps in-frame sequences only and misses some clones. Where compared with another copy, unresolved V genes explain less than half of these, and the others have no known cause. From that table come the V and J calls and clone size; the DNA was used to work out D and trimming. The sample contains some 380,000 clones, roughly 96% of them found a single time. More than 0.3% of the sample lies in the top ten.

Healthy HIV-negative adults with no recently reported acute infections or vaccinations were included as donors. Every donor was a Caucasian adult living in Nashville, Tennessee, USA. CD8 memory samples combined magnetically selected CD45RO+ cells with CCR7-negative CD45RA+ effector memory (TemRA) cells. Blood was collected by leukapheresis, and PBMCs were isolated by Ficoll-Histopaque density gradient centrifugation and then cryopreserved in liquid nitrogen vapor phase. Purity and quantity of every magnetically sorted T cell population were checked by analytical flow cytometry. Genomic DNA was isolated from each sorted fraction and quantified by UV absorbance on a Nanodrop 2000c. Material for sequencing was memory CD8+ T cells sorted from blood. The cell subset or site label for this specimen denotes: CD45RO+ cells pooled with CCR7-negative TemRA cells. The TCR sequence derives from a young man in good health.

The nucleotide sequence reads as follows: TGCGCCAGCAGCCCCTTCGTGGCAGGTCCCCAAGGTAGTGAAGCTTTCTTT. It encodes CASSPFVAGPQGSEAFF. The receptor chain draws on TRBV5-1 and TRBJ1-1, with the D gene uncertain. The CDR3, cysteine through phenylalanine, is 17 amino acids long. CDR3 DNA is the only sequence kept; it has 51 bases, read in frame from the first base. The junction carries 26 bases between V and J, which are trimmed by 4 bases and 7 bases respectively. Based on the germline V gene, the CDR1 and CDR2 sequences are SGHRS and YFSETQ.